The clone carrying this T cell receptor (beta chain) was seen at least ten times. Antigen: not known. The data originate from a study of regulatory T cells in long-lasting Graves disease. The overall study: The definition of persistent Graves' disease was over 5 years of antithyroid drugs with positive TSH receptor antibodies.

The ends lost 4 bases at V and 2 bases at J; junction bases unmatched: 13. The CDR3 is made up of 17 amino acids. Looked up from germline, CDR1 is PRHDT and CDR2 is FYEKMQ (reference sequence). Time point given: persistent/refractory GD, antithyroid drugs over 5 years with positive TRAb. There was RNA extracted from PBMCs, and the TCR library was made from it. Study-level results: Sample size, which was small, may have reduced accuracy.

Arm-PCR of CDR3 regions and iRepertoire HTBI primers were the basis on which TCR beta libraries were built. TCRdb recomputed calls from the multiplex PCR reads with MiXCR, one row per CDR3 protein. The data show hundreds of thousands of distinct CDR3 sequences, approximately 21% seen once. The sequences come from peripheral blood mononuclear cells (PBMCs), collected when the disease was refractory, from a patient treated with antithyroid drugs. V gene TRBV13 combines with J gene TRBJ1-2; 7 bases match TRBD1. The receptor was derived from a female donor with Graves disease. The CDR3 reads CASSSETGSRPNYGYTF. In DNA, the CDR3 is TGTGCCAGCAGCTCCGAGACAGGGTCCAGACCGAACTATGGCTACACCTTC.